This is a list of T cell receptor beta chains from one sample in a study of identical twins. TCRdb passed the 5' RACE reads through MiXCR, listing each CDR3 protein once. The sample consists of about 520,000 distinct CDR3 sequences, approximately 22% of them appearing once. This sample also belongs to another study, concerning T cells expressing NK-cell markers.

The sample comprised CD4+ T cells sorted from blood. The receptors were gathered from a woman younger than 35 in good health. Both conserved end residues are part of each CDR3. The D gene is left open where the match is weak. The listing skips clone size in some rows; elsewhere it reads once, few, many or a size class.

abundance	v_gene	j_gene	d_gene	CDR3nt	CDR3aa
-	TRBV15	TRBJ2-2	TRBD1	TGTGCCACCAGCAGAGATCGAGCAGGGGGCACCGGGGAGCTGTTTTTT	CATSRDRAGGTGELFF
-	TRBV6-5	TRBJ1-2	TRBD1	TGTGCCAGCAGTTTCTCCGGGACAGGGACGTATGGCTACACCTTC	CASSFSGTGTYGYTF
few	TRBV5-1	TRBJ1-1	TRBD1	TGCGCCAGCAGCTTGGGACAGGGCCAGCACACTGAAGCTTTCTTT	CASSLGQGQHTEAFF
-	TRBV18	TRBJ2-7	-	TGTGCCAGCTCACCAGAGCGCGAGCAGTACTTC	CASSPEREQYF
-	TRBV7-2	TRBJ2-6	-	TGTGCCAGCAGGAGGGACTCTGGGGCCAACGTCCTGACTTTC	CASRRDSGANVLTF
-	TRBV30	TRBJ2-1	-	TGTGCCTGGAGTGTCCTAGCGGAGGGGGTTGGTGAGCAGTTCTTC	CAWSVLAEGVGEQFF
few	TRBV20-1	TRBJ1-1	-	TGCAGTGCTAGAGAATCGACAGGGAACACTGAAGCTTTCTTT	CSARESTGNTEAFF
few	TRBV3-1	TRBJ2-3	TRBD2	TGTGCCAGCAGCCACCTAGCGGGGGTGGCCACAGATACGCAGTATTTT	CASSHLAGVATDTQYF
few	TRBV20-1	TRBJ2-1	-	TGCAGTGCTGACTTCCAGGGCGGCAGCTCCTACAATGAGCAGTTCTTC	CSADFQGGSSYNEQFF
-	TRBV7-9	TRBJ2-7	-	TGTGCCAGCAGCTTAGATTCCGGGAGCTACGAGCAGTACTTC	CASSLDSGSYEQYF
-	TRBV7-2	TRBJ2-7	TRBD2	TGTGCCAGCAGCTCGGGACTAGCGGGAGTGCAGTACGAGCAGTACTTC	CASSSGLAGVQYEQYF